One sample yielded the 14 T cell receptor beta chains listed below, sequenced in a study of cytomegalovirus exposure and HLA in healthy donors (dated by TCRdb to the late 2010s). The method was the immunoSEQ multiplex PCR assay. A mixture of 60 forward primers for TCR Vbeta segments and 13 reverse primers for TCR Jbeta segments was used in the multiplex PCR. TCRdb took over this immuneACCESS table, retaining in-frame rearrangements with V and J assigned. Such tables are incomplete; in checked studies, under half of the missing clones stem from an unresolved V gene, and the remainder is unexplained. The sample data list 35,000 to 40,000 clones, and just under 75% of these were observed just once. The ten largest clones represent roughly 6.7% of the sample. The material sequenced was PBMCs. The origin of the receptors is a man in his thirties or forties in good health and CMV-seronegative.

The gene calls are TRBV9 and TRBJ2-7; TRBD2 matches at 10 bases. Germline assignment: CDR1 SGDLS and CDR2 YYNGEE. J was trimmed by 7 bases and V by 7 bases; bases with no gene match: 11. The CDR3 is 14 residues long. CDR3 DNA sequence: TGTGCCAGCTTTTTAGCGGGAGGTGCGAGGGAGCAGTACTTC. Translation gives CASFLAGGAREQYF.

This rearrangement joins TRBV7-6 to TRBJ2-5; TRBD1 matches 8 bases. Germline values: CDR1 SGHVS, CDR2 FNYEAQ. J lost 5 bases, V lost 4 bases, and 12 bases had no gene match. This CDR3 spans 16 amino acids. This CDR3 is CASSSTGVLMGETQYF. The CDR3 DNA reads as TGTGCCAGCAGCTCGACAGGGGTTCTGATGGGGGAGACCCAGTACTTC.

This chain uses TRBV14 with TRBJ2-7; the D gene is possibly TRBD2 (5 bases). Germline CDR1 and CDR2: SGHDN and FVKESK. There are 14 residues in the CDR3. V lost 0 bases and J 9 bases, leaving 15 bases between the germline ends. This CDR3 is CASSQDRVGGRQYF. The CDR3 nucleotides read TGTGCCAGCAGCCAAGATAGGGTAGGAGGCCGGCAGTACTTC.

The CDR3 nucleotides are TGTGCCAGCAGTGAACTAGCGGGAGGTTACAATGAGCAGTTCTTC. Amino acids: CASSELAGGYNEQFF. V usage is TRBV6-1 and J usage is TRBJ2-1, with 11 bases lining up with TRBD2. Germline lookup yields CDR1 MNHNS and CDR2 SASEGT. Germline trimming cut 2 bases from V and 4 bases from J; bases unmatched to any gene: 1. The length of the CDR3 is 15 residues.

This clone was seen a few times. The genes are TRBV6-1 and TRBJ1-4; TRBD1 might be the D (5 bases). Germline V gives CDR1 MNHNS, CDR2 SASEGT. CDR3 length equals 15 residues. V was pared by 4 bases and J by 1 base, with 10 bases between. CDR3 in amino acids: CASSGGTRTNEKLFF. DNA for the CDR3: TGTGCCAGCAGTGGAGGGACTAGAACTAATGAAAAACTGTTTTTT.

This clone appeared a few times. The chain couples TRBV5-1 to TRBJ2-6; perhaps TRBD1 as D (5 bases). This CDR3 has 15 amino acids. CDR1 and CDR2 (germline): SGHRS, YFSETQ. V was shortened by 1 base and J by 3 bases, with 8 bases between the two germline ends. The CDR3 bases are TGCGCCAGCAGCTTGTCAGGGAATGGGGCCAACGTCCTGACTTTC. Protein product: CASSLSGNGANVLTF.

This rearrangement joins TRBV4-1 to TRBJ1-4, with 7 bases matching TRBD1. Trimming took 4 bases from V and 2 from J; bases not matched to a gene: 7. CDR3 length: 16 amino acids. CDR1 MGHRA and CDR2 YSYEKL come from the germline V gene. The CDR3 sequence is CASSLQQGSTNEKLFF. The CDR3 coding sequence is TGCGCCAGCAGCCTCCAACAGGGGTCCACTAATGAAAAACTGTTTTTT.

The genes are TRBV7-8 and TRBJ2-3; possibly TRBD2 for D (6 bases). From germline, CDR1 is SGHVS and CDR2 FQNEAQ. Trimming stripped 2 bases from V and 0 bases from J, with 12 bases between. The CDR3 is made up of 16 amino acids. The CDR3 sequence is CASSLKRAISTDTQYF. The CDR3 region has the DNA TGTGCCAGCAGCTTAAAGCGGGCCATTAGCACAGATACGCAGTATTTT.

The chain links TRBV6-5 to TRBJ2-7; 9 nucleotides match TRBD1. The CDR3 has 14 amino acids. V lost 8 bases to trimming and J lost 5 bases; unmatched junction nucleotides: 10. CDR1 is MNHEY and CDR2 is SVGAGI in the germline V gene. The CDR3: CASGRGTGSHEQYF. CDR3 coding DNA: TGTGCCAGCGGCCGCGGGACAGGGTCCCACGAGCAGTACTTC.

This clone was observed a handful of times. J is TRBJ2-6 and V is TRBV6-6; D might be TRBD1 (6 bases). The V end lost 2 bases, the J end lost 2 bases, and 7 bases lay between the germline ends. Germline CDR1 MNHNY, CDR2 SVGAGI (reference sequence). This CDR3 contains 15 residues. The CDR3 region is CASSYEGAGANVLTF. The CDR3 nucleotides are TGTGCCAGCAGTTACGAGGGGGCTGGGGCCAACGTCCTGACTTTC.

Written as DNA, the CDR3 is TGCGCCAGCAGTGACGGGGATCGCAATCAGCCCCAGCATTTT. Translation gives CASSDGDRNQPQHF. The chain couples TRBV10-1 to TRBJ1-5, with no clear D. CDR1 WNHNN and CDR2 SYGVQD come from the germline V gene (reference sequence). The CDR3 spans 14 residues. The V end lost 3 bases, the J end lost 2 bases, and 8 bases lay between the germline ends.

V and J are TRBV5-1 and TRBJ2-7, with TRBD1 identical over 9 bases. V lost 5 bases, J lost 3 bases, and 3 bases stayed unmatched. The CDR3 contains 13 residues. Per the germline V gene, CDR1 is SGHRS and CDR2 is YFSETQ. The CDR3 nucleotides read TGCGCCAGCAGTCAGACAGGGGGCTACGAGCAGTACTTC. This sequence encodes CASSQTGGYEQYF.

By share, this clone counts as medium-sized. The chain combines TRBV10-3 with TRBJ1-1; TRBD1 aligns across 10 bases. Germline V gives CDR1 ENHRY, CDR2 SYGVKD. CDR3 length: 15 residues. Trimming removed 8 bases from V and 3 bases from J; junction bases left unmatched: 9. The CDR3 bases are TGTGCCATCGCGGCCGGGACAGGGGCTGACACTGAAGCTTTCTTT. This codes for CAIAAGTGADTEAFF.

The table lists this clone with a few counts. Here the CDR3 DNA reads TGCGCCAGCTGCCCCCGGGACAGGGGGCGCCCTGGGGCCAACGTCCTGACTTTC. This encodes CASCPRDRGRPGANVLTF. This sequence joins TRBV5-1 and TRBJ2-6; 12 positions match TRBD1. Germline loops: CDR1 SGHRS, CDR2 YFSETQ. The CDR3 is made up of 18 amino acids. With V trimmed by 7 bases and J by 2 bases, 10 bases remained unmatched. Combining the CDR3 with reference TRBV5-1 and TRBJ2-6 gives the whole variable domain KAGVTQTPRYLIKTRGQQVTLSCSPISGHRSVSWYQQTPGQGLQFLFEYFSETQRNKGNFPGRFSGRQFSNSRSEMNVSTLELGDSALYLCASCPRDRGRPGANVLTFGAGSRLTVL.